This T cell receptor beta chain appears in the sequencing data of a study of T cell therapy after organ transplantation. For the study at large: Therapy products were autologous CMV-specific T cells, peptide-expanded for approximately 14 days. Most of the ten patients were clinical responders. Findings and caveats of the study: Antirejection and antiviral medication effects could not be assessed.

Drug-resistant or recurrent cytomegalovirus affected these solid-organ transplant recipient patients. Germline CDR1 reads ENHRY; CDR2 reads SYGVKD. V lost 4 bases and J 3 bases, leaving 11 bases between the germline ends. This CDR3 is built from 14 residues. Some clones are missing from TCRdb's copy, which holds only in-frame ones; the method was immunoSEQ multiplex PCR. The sample carries 44,000 or so clones, about 94% recorded once. Concerning this clone: Its specificity is unknown.

The sample here was CD8+ T cells from blood, taken before autologous CMV-specific T cell therapy. The chain is built from TRBV10-3 and TRBJ2-3, with D perhaps given as TRBD1 or TRBD2 (6 bases each). This TCR was sampled from a human patient who had received a solid organ transplant and had CMV disease. Here the CDR3 reads CAISGPGATDTQYF. CDR3 DNA sequence: TGTGCCATCAGTGGCCCGGGGGCAACAGATACGCAGTATTTT.